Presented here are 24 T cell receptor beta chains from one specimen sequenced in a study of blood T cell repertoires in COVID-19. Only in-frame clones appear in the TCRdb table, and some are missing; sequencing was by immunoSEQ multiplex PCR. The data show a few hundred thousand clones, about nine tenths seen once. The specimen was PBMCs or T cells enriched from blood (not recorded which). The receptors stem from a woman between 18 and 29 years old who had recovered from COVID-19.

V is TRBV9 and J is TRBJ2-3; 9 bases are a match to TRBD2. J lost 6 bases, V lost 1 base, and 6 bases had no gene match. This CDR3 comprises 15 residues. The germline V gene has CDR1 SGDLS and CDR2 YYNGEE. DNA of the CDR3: TGTGCCAGCAGCGTATCGGTAGCGGGAGCTGATACGCAGTATTTT. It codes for CASSVSVAGADTQYF.

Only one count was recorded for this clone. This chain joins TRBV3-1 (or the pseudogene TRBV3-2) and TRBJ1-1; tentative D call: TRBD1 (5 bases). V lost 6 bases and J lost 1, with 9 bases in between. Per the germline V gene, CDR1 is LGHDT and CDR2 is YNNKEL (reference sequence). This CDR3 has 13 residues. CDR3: CASRRQQNTEAFF. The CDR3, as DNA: TGTGCCAGCAGACGACAGCAGAACACTGAAGCTTTCTTT.

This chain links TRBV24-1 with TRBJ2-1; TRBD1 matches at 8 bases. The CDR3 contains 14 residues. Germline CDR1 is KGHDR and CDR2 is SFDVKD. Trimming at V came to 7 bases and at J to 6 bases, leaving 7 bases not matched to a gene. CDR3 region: CATSRTGTTNEQFF. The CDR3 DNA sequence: TGTGCCACCAGCCGGACAGGGACCACCAATGAGCAGTTCTTC.

This CDR3 is CASSVAPGELFF. The DNA of the CDR3 is TGTGCCAGCAGCGTAGCCCCTGGGGAGCTGTTTTTT. This chain links TRBV9 with TRBJ2-2, with no clear D. Germline V gene lookup returns CDR1 SGDLS and CDR2 YYNGEE. V was shortened by 0 bases and J by 8 bases, with 5 bases between the two germline ends. There are 12 residues in the CDR3.

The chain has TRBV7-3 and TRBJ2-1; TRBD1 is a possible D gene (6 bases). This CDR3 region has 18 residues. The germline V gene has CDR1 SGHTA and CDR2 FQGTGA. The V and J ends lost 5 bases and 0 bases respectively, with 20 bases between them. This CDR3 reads CASSPLLSGGSSYNEQFF. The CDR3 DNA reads TGTGCCAGCAGCCCCCTCCTAAGTGGGGGCAGCTCCTACAATGAGCAGTTCTTC.

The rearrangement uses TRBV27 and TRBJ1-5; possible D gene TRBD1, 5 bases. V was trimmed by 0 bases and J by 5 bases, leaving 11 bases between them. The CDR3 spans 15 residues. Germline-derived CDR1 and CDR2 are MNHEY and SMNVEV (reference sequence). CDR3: CASSLSPQGHQPQHF. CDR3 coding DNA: TGTGCCAGCAGTTTATCGCCCCAGGGTCATCAGCCCCAGCATTTT.

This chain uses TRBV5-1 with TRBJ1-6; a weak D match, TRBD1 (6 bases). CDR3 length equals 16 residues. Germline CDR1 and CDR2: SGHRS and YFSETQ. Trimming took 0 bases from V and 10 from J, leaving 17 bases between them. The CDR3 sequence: CASSLVAGAGRSPLHF. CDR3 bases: TGCGCCAGCAGCTTGGTCGCGGGGGCAGGAAGGTCACCCCTCCACTTT.

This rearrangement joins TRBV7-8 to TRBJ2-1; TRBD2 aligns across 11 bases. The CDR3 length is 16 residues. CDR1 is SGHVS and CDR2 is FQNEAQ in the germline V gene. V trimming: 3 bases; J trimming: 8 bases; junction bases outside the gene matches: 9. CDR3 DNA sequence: TGTGCCAGCAGCTTTCGACTAGCGGGAACTTGGGATGAGCAGTTCTTC. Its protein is CASSFRLAGTWDEQFF.

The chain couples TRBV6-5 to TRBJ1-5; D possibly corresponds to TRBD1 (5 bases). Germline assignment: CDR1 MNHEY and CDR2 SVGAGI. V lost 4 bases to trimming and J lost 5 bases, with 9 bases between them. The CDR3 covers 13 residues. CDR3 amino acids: CASSFGGDQPQHF. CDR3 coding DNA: TGTGCCAGCAGTTTCGGGGGGGATCAGCCCCAGCATTTT.

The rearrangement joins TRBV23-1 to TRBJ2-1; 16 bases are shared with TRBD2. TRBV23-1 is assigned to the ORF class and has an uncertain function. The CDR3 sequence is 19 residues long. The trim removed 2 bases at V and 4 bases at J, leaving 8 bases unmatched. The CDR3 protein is CASSQNRGLAGGRYNEQFF. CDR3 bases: TGCGCCAGCAGTCAAAATAGGGGACTAGCGGGAGGGAGGTACAATGAGCAGTTCTTC.

CDR3 residues: CASSMGGVYEQYF. CDR3 sequence (DNA): TGTGCCAGCAGCATGGGGGGAGTTTACGAGCAGTACTTC. The chain combines TRBV5-4 with TRBJ2-7; D is perhaps TRBD2 (6 bases). Per the germline V gene, CDR1 is SGHNT and CDR2 is YYREEE (reference sequence). V was trimmed by 4 bases and J by 4 bases, leaving 12 bases between them. The CDR3 loop spans 13 amino acids.

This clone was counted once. In DNA form, the CDR3 reads TGTGCCAGCAGCTTGCAGCGGGTAACTAGCACAGATACGCAGTATTTT. Amino acid sequence: CASSLQRVTSTDTQYF. This sequence joins TRBV5-4 and TRBJ2-3; TRBD2 might be the D (6 bases). CDR1 and CDR2 (germline): SGHNT, YYREEE (reference sequence). CDR3 length: 16 amino acids. Trimming removed 1 base from V and 0 bases from J, with 12 bases in between.

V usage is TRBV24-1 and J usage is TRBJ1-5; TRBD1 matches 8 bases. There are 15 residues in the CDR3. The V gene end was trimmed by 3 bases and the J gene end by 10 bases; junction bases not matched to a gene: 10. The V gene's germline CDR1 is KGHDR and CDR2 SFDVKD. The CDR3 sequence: CATSDPGQGESPQHF. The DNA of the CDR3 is TGTGCCACCAGTGATCCCGGACAGGGTGAAAGTCCCCAGCATTTT.

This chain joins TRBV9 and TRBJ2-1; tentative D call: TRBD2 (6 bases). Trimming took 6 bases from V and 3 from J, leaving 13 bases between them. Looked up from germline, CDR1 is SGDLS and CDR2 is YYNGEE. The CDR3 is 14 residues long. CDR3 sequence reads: CASTRESGYNEQFF. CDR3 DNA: TGTGCCAGCACACGGGAGTCGGGCTACAATGAGCAGTTCTTC.

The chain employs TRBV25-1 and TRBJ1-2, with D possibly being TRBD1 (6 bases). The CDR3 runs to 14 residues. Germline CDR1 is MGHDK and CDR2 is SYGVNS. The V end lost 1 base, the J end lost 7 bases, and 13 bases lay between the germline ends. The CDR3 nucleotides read TGTGCCAGCAGTGAATTTGGGGGCTCGGGTGGCTACACCTTC. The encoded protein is CASSEFGGSGGYTF.

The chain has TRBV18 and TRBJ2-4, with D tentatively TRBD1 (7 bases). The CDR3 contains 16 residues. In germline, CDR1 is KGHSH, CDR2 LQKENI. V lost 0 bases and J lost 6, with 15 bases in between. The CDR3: CASSPPGGQGGNIQYF. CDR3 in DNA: TGTGCCAGCTCACCACCCGGGGGCCAGGGGGGAAACATTCAGTACTTC.

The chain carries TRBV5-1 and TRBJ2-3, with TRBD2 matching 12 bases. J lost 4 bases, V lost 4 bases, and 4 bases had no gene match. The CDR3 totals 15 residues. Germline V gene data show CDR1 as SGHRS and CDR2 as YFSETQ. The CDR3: CASSPRTSGADTQYF. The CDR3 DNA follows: TGCGCCAGCAGCCCAAGGACTAGCGGGGCAGATACGCAGTATTTT.

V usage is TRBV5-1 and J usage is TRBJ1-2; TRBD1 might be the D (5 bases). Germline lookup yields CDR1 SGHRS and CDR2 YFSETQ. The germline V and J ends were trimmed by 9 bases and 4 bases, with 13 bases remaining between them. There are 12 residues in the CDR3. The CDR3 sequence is CATRGGFYGYTF. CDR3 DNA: TGCGCCACCCGGGGGGGGTTCTATGGCTACACCTTC.

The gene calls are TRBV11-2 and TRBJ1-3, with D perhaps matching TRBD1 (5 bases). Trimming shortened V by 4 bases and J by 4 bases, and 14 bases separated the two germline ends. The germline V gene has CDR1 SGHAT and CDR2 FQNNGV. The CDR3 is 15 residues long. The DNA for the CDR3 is TGTGCCAGCAGCTCCCGACAGCCCCAAGGAAACACCATATATTTT. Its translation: CASSSRQPQGNTIYF.

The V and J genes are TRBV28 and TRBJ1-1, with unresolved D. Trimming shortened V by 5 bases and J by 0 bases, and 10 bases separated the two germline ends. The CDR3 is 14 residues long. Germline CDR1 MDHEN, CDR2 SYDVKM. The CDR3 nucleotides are TGTGCCAGCAGTGAGATCCCGATGAACACTGAAGCTTTCTTT. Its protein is CASSEIPMNTEAFF.

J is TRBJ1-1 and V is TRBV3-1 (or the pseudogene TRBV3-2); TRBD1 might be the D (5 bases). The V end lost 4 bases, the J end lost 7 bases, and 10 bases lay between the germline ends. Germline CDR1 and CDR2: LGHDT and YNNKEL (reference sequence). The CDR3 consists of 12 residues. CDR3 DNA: TGTGCCAGCAGCCTCGGGGGGGTTGAAGCTTTCTTT. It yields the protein CASSLGGVEAFF.

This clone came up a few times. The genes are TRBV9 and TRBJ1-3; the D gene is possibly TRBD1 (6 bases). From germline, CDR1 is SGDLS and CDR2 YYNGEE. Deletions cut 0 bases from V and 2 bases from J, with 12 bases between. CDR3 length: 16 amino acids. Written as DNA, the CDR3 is TGTGCCAGCAGCGTAGCTTCCCACAGGGCTGGAAACACCATATATTTT. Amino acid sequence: CASSVASHRAGNTIYF. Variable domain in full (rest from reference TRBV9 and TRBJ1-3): DSGVTQTPKHLITATGQRVTLRCSPRSGDLSVYWYQQSLDQGLQFLIQYYNGEERAKGNILERFSAQQFPDLHSELNLSSLELGDSALYFCASSVASHRAGNTIYFGEGSWLTVV.

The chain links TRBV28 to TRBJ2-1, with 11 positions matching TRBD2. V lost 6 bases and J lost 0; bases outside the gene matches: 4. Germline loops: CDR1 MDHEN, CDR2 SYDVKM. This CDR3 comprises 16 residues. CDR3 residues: CASRGLAASSYNEQFF. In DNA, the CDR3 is TGTGCCAGCAGGGGACTAGCGGCCTCCTCCTACAATGAGCAGTTCTTC.

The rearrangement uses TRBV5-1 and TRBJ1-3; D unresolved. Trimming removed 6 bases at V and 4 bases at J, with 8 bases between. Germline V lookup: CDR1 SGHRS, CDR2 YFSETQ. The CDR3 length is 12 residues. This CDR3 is CASTGGGNTIYF. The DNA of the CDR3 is TGCGCCAGCACAGGAGGGGGAAACACCATATATTTT.